A single sample is the source of the 27 T cell receptor beta chains below, sequenced in a study of T cell changes during pregnancy in multiple sclerosis. TCRdb's copy holds only in-frame clones and misses some; the assay was immunoSEQ multiplex PCR. The sample consists of 90,000 to 100,000 clones, 92% of them appearing once. Sequences were derived from peripheral blood, sampled after pregnancy. The receptor set was obtained from a female donor in good health, enrolled as a control in a pregnancy study.

This chain links TRBV5-5 with TRBJ2-5; TRBD1 aligns across 10 bases. Germline V gives CDR1 SGHKS, CDR2 YYEKEE (reference sequence). After removal of 2 bases from V and 1 base from J, the junction contained 5 bases not matched to a gene. This CDR3 has 16 residues. The CDR3 reads CASSLRDRGGQETQYF. The CDR3 region has the DNA TGTGCCAGCAGCTTACGGGACAGGGGAGGCCAAGAGACCCAGTACTTC.

V usage is TRBV7-3 and J usage is TRBJ2-2; TRBD1 agrees at 12 bases. V gave up 5 bases and J gave up 7 bases; unmatched junction bases: 8. CDR1 SGHTA and CDR2 FQGTGA come from the germline V gene. This CDR3 has 16 amino acids. The CDR3 DNA is TGTGCCAGCAGCGTCCCGGGACAGGGGGCGCGCGGGGAGCTGTTTTTT. Residues: CASSVPGQGARGELFF.

This rearrangement joins TRBV6-5 to TRBJ1-1; D call uncertain. Between the trimmed V and J ends, which lost 6 bases and 4 bases, there was a span of 18 bases. Germline V gene lookup returns CDR1 MNHEY and CDR2 SVGAGI. This CDR3 region has 15 residues. The CDR3 nucleotides are TGTGCCAGCAGATTCGAGTCAAGAGGGCTCACTGAAGCTTTCTTT. Protein sequence: CASRFESRGLTEAFF.

This CDR3 is CASSPRRDRDGGYTF. CDR3 in DNA: TGTGCCAGCTCACCACGTAGGGACAGGGATGGAGGCTACACCTTC. The J gene is TRBJ1-2, the V gene TRBV18; 9 nucleotides align to TRBD1. CDR1 and CDR2 from the germline V gene are KGHSH and LQKENI. CDR3 length equals 15 residues. Trimming took 1 base from V and 8 from J; bases not matched to a gene: 8.

The V and J genes are TRBV4-2 and TRBJ2-3; D might be TRBD2 (5 bases). The CDR3 runs 17 residues. The V and J ends lost 0 bases and 3 bases respectively, with 16 bases between them. Germline V CDR1 and CDR2: LGHNA, YNFKEQ. The DNA for the CDR3 is TGTGCCAGCAGCCAAGAGGGGTCTAGCTGGGGTACAGATACGCAGTATTTT. It codes for CASSQEGSSWGTDTQYF.

This clone showed up just once. The CDR3 coding sequence is TGTGCCAGCAGCTTCGAGTCCGGACAGGTTGAAGCTTTCTTT. It is translated as CASSFESGQVEAFF. The rearrangement links TRBV7-9 to TRBJ1-1; TRBD1 agrees at 7 bases. The CDR3 totals 14 residues. J was trimmed by 7 bases and V by 3 bases; bases with no gene match: 8. CDR1 and CDR2 from the germline V gene are SEHNR and FQNEAQ (reference sequence).

The chain couples TRBV14 to TRBJ2-1; possibly TRBD2 for D (6 bases). The V gene's germline CDR1 is SGHDN and CDR2 FVKESK. The ends were cut back, 4 bases at V and 7 bases at J, with 11 bases in the middle. The length of the CDR3 is 13 residues. This CDR3 is CASSLRGMNEQFF. The CDR3 bases are TGTGCCAGCAGCCTCCGGGGGATGAATGAGCAGTTCTTC.

The rearrangement uses TRBV5-5 and TRBJ2-7; 7 bases are shared with TRBD1. This CDR3 has 16 amino acids. With 2 bases clipped from V and 0 bases from J, the junction kept 8 bases outside the gene matches. From germline, CDR1 is SGHKS and CDR2 YYEKEE (reference sequence). The CDR3 coding sequence is TGTGCCAGCAGCTTCCTGACAGGGCCAACCTCCTACGAGCAGTACTTC. Its translation is CASSFLTGPTSYEQYF.

This chain joins TRBV7-2 and TRBJ1-2; no firm D call. Trimming shortened V by 6 bases and J by 6 bases, and 14 bases separated the two germline ends. The CDR3 sequence is 13 residues long. Looked up from germline, CDR1 is SGHTA and CDR2 is FQGNSA. The CDR3 loop is CASRGPQDHGYTF. The DNA of the CDR3 is TGTGCCAGCAGGGGCCCCCAAGACCATGGCTACACCTTC.

CDR3 DNA sequence: TGTGCCAGCAGTTTTTCTGGGGGCTGGGCTCAGCCCCAGCATTTT. Residues: CASSFSGGWAQPQHF. J is TRBJ1-5 and V is TRBV27, with D possibly matching TRBD1 (6 bases). The length of the CDR3 is 15 residues. Trimming removed 3 bases at V and 6 bases at J, with 15 bases between. Germline-derived CDR1 and CDR2 are MNHEY and SMNVEV (reference sequence).

The chain joins TRBV21-1 to TRBJ2-7; no check of the table's D call, TRBD1, against the DNA was made. TRBV21-1 is a listed pseudogene. CDR3 length: 19 residues. DNA of the CDR3: TGTGCCAGCAGCAAAGGACCCTTCGCGGGACAGGGCAAAAACTACGAGCAGTACTTC. This translates into CASSKGPFAGQGKNYEQYF.

V is TRBV7-8 and J is TRBJ2-1; 8 positions match TRBD2. The J segment lost 8 bases and the V segment lost 4 bases, leaving 10 bases of the junction unmatched. This CDR3 contains 15 residues. CDR1 and CDR2 from the germline V gene are SGHVS and FQNEAQ. This CDR3 is CASSSAGGEEYEQFF. As DNA, the CDR3 is TGTGCCAGCAGCTCCGCCGGGGGGGAAGAGTATGAGCAGTTCTTC.

This chain links TRBV7-2 with TRBJ2-4; D is unresolved. There are 12 residues in the CDR3. Between the trimmed V and J ends, which lost 8 bases and 6 bases, there was a span of 11 bases. Germline V gene sequence: CDR1 SGHTA, CDR2 FQGNSA. The CDR3 coding sequence is TGTGCCAGCTCCCCACCGGGAAACATTCAGTACTTC. Protein sequence: CASSPPGNIQYF.

This rearrangement joins TRBV5-1 to TRBJ1-4; the D is unclear. Trimming left V 0 bases short and J 1 base short, with 7 bases between. The CDR3 is 15 amino acids. The germline V gene has CDR1 SGHRS and CDR2 YFSETQ. The CDR3 DNA follows: TGCGCCAGCAGCTTGGAGACGGGAACTAATGAAAAACTGTTTTTT. Its translation is CASSLETGTNEKLFF.

The genes are TRBV2 and TRBJ2-3, with TRBD2 identical over 11 bases. V shed 7 bases, J shed 4 bases, and the junction held 10 bases outside the gene matches. Germline V gene data show CDR1 as SNHLY and CDR2 as FYNNEI. The CDR3 consists of 16 residues. DNA of the CDR3: TGTGCCAGCACCTCAAATAGCGGGAGGGCCCCAGATACGCAGTATTTT. Protein: CASTSNSGRAPDTQYF.

The chain links TRBV27 to TRBJ2-1; tentative D call: TRBD1 (6 bases). The CDR3 totals 15 residues. V was cut by 3 bases and J by 9 bases, with 18 bases left in between. From germline, CDR1 is MNHEY and CDR2 SMNVEV (reference sequence). This CDR3 is CASSLMGALVAEQFF. For the CDR3, the DNA is TGTGCCAGCAGTTTGATGGGGGCGTTAGTGGCTGAGCAGTTCTTC.

The genes are TRBV19 and TRBJ2-6; D is undetermined. Trimming took 8 bases from V and 1 from J, leaving 15 bases between them. CDR1 and CDR2 from the germline V gene are LNHDA and SQIVND (reference sequence). The CDR3 runs 16 residues. The CDR3 DNA follows: TGTGCCAGTCACCCACACATTATATCTGGGGCCAACGTCCTGACTTTC. Translating it yields CASHPHIISGANVLTF.

This clone was counted between two and nine times. The rearrangement joins TRBV19 to TRBJ1-1; D is unresolved. The CDR3 sequence is 14 residues long. In germline, CDR1 is LNHDA, CDR2 SQIVND (reference sequence). Trimming removed 1 base from V and 0 bases from J, with 6 bases in between. CDR3 sequence reads: CASSIAGLNTEAFF. CDR3 bases: TGTGCCAGTAGTATAGCGGGTTTGAACACTGAAGCTTTCTTT.

The chain couples TRBV28 to TRBJ1-1; 9 nucleotides align to TRBD1. CDR1 and CDR2 from the germline V gene are MDHEN and SYDVKM. The J segment lost 2 bases and the V segment lost 5 bases, leaving 6 bases of the junction unmatched. This CDR3 is built from 15 residues. CDR3 region: CASSPWTGVNTEAFF. The DNA of the CDR3 is TGTGCCAGCAGTCCCTGGACAGGGGTTAACACTGAAGCTTTCTTT.

The rearrangement joins TRBV28 to TRBJ1-2, with 7 bases lining up with TRBD1. V trimming: 6 bases; J trimming: 3 bases; junction bases outside the gene matches: 1. Germline values: CDR1 MDHEN, CDR2 SYDVKM. The length of the CDR3 is 12 residues. The DNA for the CDR3 is TGTGCCAGCAGCACAGGGGACTATGGCTACACCTTC. Translated: CASSTGDYGYTF.

This chain joins TRBV6-5 and TRBJ2-1; TRBD2 matches 9 bases. The CDR3 is 16 residues long. Germline V gene lookup returns CDR1 MNHEY and CDR2 SVGAGI. V dropped 6 bases and J dropped 1; count of bases not matched to a gene: 7. DNA for the CDR3: TGTGCCAGCAGATACGCGGGGGGGTTTTCCTACAATGAGCAGTTCTTC. This sequence encodes CASRYAGGFSYNEQFF.

The V call is TRBV7-9, the J call TRBJ2-5; D is perhaps TRBD2 (5 bases). V lost 5 bases, J lost 5 bases, and 12 bases lay in between. The CDR3 extends over 13 amino acids. Germline CDR1 and CDR2: SEHNR and FQNEAQ (reference sequence). CDR3: CASSLPGLETQYF. The CDR3 DNA is TGTGCCAGCAGCCTTCCGGGGTTGGAGACCCAGTACTTC.

Written as DNA, the CDR3 is TGTGCCAGCAGCAAAACAGGATATCCCTCTGGAAACACCATATATTTT. It specifies CASSKTGYPSGNTIYF. J is TRBJ1-3 and V is TRBV7-9, with a possible D match to TRBD1 (5 bases). The V and J ends lost 5 bases and 0 bases respectively, with 14 bases between them. The V gene's germline CDR1 is SEHNR and CDR2 FQNEAQ (reference sequence). The CDR3 runs 16 residues.

This clone has just one count. The V call is TRBV10-2, the J call TRBJ1-1; the D gene is possibly TRBD1 (5 bases). The CDR3 runs 17 residues. Germline loops: CDR1 WSHSY, CDR2 SAAADI. Between the trimmed V and J ends, which lost 4 bases and 1 base, there was a span of 19 bases. The CDR3 sequence: CASSVSTGWDQNTEAFF. CDR3 sequence (DNA): TGCGCCAGCAGTGTATCTACAGGCTGGGATCAGAACACTGAAGCTTTCTTT.

The chain employs TRBV5-5 and TRBJ1-2; D is possibly TRBD1 (6 bases). V lost 2 bases to trimming and J lost 4 bases, with 15 bases between them. Germline V gene lookup returns CDR1 SGHKS and CDR2 YYEKEE (reference sequence). The CDR3 extends over 15 amino acids. The CDR3 bases are TGTGCCAGCAGCTTTTCAGGGGATCCCTTCTATGGCTACACCTTC. Protein sequence: CASSFSGDPFYGYTF.

CDR3 protein: CASSYRGDTQYF. The CDR3 DNA is TGTGCCAGCAGTTACAGGGGGGATACGCAGTATTTT. The chain recombines TRBV5-4 with TRBJ2-3; 8 nucleotides align to TRBD1. The CDR3 consists of 12 residues. V lost 5 bases and J lost 6; bases outside the gene matches: 2. Germline V gene lookup returns CDR1 SGHNT and CDR2 YYREEE (reference sequence).

J is TRBJ1-6 and V is TRBV10-3, with 7 nucleotides matching TRBD1. This CDR3 is built from 15 residues. The V and J ends lost 3 bases and 5 bases, in that order; junction bases with no gene match: 4. In germline, CDR1 is ENHRY, CDR2 SYGVKD. CDR3 amino acids: CAISDRDSDNSPLHF. DNA for the CDR3: TGTGCCATCAGTGATCGGGACAGCGATAATTCACCCCTCCACTTT.